Included here is one T cell receptor (beta chain) sequence, with context. The antigen remains unidentified. This entry belongs to a study of T cell responses to AZD1222 COVID-19 vaccine. The CDR3 consists of 16 residues. CDR1 and CDR2 (germline): MGHRA, YSYEKL. Trimming took 1 base from V and 5 from J, leaving 15 bases between them. The table came from immunoSEQ multiplex PCR; TCRdb's copy has only in-frame clones and leaves some out. In the table there are some 130,000 clones, roughly nine tenths of which are singletons. Findings and limits, study-wide: Reportedly, nearly half the spike-specific TCRs target unmutated variant regions. Among those given AZD1222, only six were seropositive at baseline. Only after the peak T cell response were repertoires sampled.

V gene TRBV4-1 combines with J gene TRBJ2-1, with D possibly being TRBD1 or TRBD2 (6 bases each). This receptor was obtained from an adult in good health. The sample was peripheral blood, taken on day 0 of AZD1222 vaccination. For the CDR3, the DNA is TGCGCCAGCAGCCAAGTAGAGACTAGGGGGAACAATGAGCAGTTCTTC. Translated: CASSQVETRGNNEQFF.